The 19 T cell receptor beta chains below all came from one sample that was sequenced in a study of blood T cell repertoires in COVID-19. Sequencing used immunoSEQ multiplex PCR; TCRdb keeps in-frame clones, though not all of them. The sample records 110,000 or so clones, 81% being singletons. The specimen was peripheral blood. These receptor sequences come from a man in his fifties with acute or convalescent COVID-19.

CDR3 sequence reads: CASRRDRGPYGYTF. The CDR3 DNA is TGTGCCAGTAGACGGGACAGGGGCCCTTATGGCTACACCTTC. This sequence joins TRBV19 and TRBJ1-2, with 10 bases fitting TRBD1. This CDR3 is built from 14 residues. The ends lost 6 bases at V and 5 bases at J; junction bases unmatched: 6. The germline V gene encodes CDR1 LNHDA and CDR2 SQIVND (reference sequence).

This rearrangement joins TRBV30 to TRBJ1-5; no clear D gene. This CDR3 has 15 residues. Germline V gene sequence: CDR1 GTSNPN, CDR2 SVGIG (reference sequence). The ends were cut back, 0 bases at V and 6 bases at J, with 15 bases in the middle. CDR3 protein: CAWSVSGSLGQPQHF. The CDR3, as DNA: TGTGCCTGGAGTGTATCGGGTTCTCTGGGTCAGCCCCAGCATTTT.

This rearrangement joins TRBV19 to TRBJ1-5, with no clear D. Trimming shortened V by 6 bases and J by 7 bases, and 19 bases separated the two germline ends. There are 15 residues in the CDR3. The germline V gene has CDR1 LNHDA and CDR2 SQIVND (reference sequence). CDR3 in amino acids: CASSREKGGGQPQHF. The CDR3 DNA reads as TGTGCCAGTAGCCGTGAGAAGGGAGGAGGCCAGCCCCAGCATTTT.

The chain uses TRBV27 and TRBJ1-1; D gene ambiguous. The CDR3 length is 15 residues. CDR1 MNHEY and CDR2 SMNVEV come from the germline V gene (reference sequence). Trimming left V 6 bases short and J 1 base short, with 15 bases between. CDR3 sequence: CASSLRRVSNTEAFF. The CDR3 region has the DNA TGTGCCAGCAGCCTCCGCCGGGTCTCGAACACTGAAGCTTTCTTT.

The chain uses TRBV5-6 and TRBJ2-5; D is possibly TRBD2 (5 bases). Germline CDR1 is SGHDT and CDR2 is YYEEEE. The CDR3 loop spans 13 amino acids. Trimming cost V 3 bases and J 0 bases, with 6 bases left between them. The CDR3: CASSWRYQETQYF. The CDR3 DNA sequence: TGTGCCAGCAGCTGGAGGTACCAAGAGACCCAGTACTTC.

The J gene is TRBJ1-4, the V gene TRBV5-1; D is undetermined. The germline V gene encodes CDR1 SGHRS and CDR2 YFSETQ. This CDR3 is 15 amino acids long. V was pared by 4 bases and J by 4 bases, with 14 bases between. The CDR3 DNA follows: TGCGCCAGCAGCACTGGACGGGGATATAATGAAAAACTGTTTTTT. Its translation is CASSTGRGYNEKLFF.

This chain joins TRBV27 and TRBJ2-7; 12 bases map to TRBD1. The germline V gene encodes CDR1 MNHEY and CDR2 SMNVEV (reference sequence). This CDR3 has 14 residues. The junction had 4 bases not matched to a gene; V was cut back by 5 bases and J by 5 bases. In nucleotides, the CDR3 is TGTGCCAGCAGTCCAGGGACAGGGGGCAACGAGCAGTACTTC. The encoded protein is CASSPGTGGNEQYF.

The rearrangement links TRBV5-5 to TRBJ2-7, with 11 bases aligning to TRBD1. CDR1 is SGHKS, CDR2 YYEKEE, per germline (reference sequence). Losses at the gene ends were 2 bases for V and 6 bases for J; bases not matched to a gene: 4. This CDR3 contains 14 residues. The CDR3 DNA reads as TGTGCCAGCAGCTTACCGGGACAGGGGGTCGAGCAGTACTTC. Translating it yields CASSLPGQGVEQYF. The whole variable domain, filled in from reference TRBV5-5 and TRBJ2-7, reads DAGVTQSPTHLIKTRGQQVTLRCSPISGHKSVSWYQQVLGQGPQFIFQYYEKEERGRGNFPDRFSARQFPNYSSELNVNALLLGDSALYLCASSLPGQGVEQYFGPGTRLTVT.

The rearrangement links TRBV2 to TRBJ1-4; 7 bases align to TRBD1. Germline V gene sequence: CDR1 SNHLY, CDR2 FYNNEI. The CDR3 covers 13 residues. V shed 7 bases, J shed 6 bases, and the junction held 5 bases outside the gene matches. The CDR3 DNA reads TGTGCCAGCACCAGGGGGAGCTATGAAAAACTGTTTTTT. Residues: CASTRGSYEKLFF.

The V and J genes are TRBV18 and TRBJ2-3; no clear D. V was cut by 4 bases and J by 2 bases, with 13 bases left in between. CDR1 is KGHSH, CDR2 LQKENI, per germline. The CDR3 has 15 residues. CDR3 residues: CASSLRGTDTDTQYF. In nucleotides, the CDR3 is TGTGCCAGCTCACTACGCGGTACGGACACAGATACGCAGTATTTT.

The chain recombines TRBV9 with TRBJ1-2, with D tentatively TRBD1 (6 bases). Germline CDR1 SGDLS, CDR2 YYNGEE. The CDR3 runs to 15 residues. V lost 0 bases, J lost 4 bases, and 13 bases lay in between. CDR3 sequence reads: CASSVAAGALYGYTF. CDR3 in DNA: TGTGCCAGCAGCGTAGCGGCAGGGGCACTCTATGGCTACACCTTC. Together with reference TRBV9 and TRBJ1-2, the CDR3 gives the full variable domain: DSGVTQTPKHLITATGQRVTLRCSPRSGDLSVYWYQQSLDQGLQFLIQYYNGEERAKGNILERFSAQQFPDLHSELNLSSLELGDSALYFCASSVAAGALYGYTFGSGTRLTVV.

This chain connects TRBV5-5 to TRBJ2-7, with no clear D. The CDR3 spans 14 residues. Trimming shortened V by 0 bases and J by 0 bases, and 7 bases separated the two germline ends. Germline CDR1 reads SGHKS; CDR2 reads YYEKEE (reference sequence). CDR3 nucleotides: TGTGCCAGCAGCTTGGGCGGCGGCTCCTACGAGCAGTACGTC. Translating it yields CASSLGGGSYEQYV.

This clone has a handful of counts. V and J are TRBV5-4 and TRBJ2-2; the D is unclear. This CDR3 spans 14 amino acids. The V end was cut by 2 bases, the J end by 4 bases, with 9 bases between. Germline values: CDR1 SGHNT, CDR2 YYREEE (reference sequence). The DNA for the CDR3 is TGTGCCAGCAGCTTCCTGACTGGCACCGGGGAGCTGTTTTTT. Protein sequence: CASSFLTGTGELFF.

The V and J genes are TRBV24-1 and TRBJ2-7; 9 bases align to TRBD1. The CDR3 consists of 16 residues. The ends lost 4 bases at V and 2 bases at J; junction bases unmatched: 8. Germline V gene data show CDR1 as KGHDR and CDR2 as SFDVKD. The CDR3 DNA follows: TGTGCCACCAGTGACCTATGGACAGGGGAAACCTACGAGCAGTACGTC. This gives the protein CATSDLWTGETYEQYV.

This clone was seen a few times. For the CDR3, the DNA is TGTGCCAGTAGTATAACGATGGGGCAGACTGAAGCTTTCTTT. Translation: CASSITMGQTEAFF. This chain links TRBV19 with TRBJ1-1; TRBD1 might be the D (5 bases). From germline, CDR1 is LNHDA and CDR2 SQIVND (reference sequence). Deletions cut 2 bases from V and 5 bases from J, with 12 bases between. This CDR3 comprises 14 residues.

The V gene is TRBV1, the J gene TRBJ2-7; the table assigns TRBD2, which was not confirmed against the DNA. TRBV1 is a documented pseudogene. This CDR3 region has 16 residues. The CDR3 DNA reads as TGCACCAGCAGCCAACTCATAGCGGGGGGACTCTACGGGCAGTACTTC. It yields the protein CTSSQLIAGGLYGQYF.

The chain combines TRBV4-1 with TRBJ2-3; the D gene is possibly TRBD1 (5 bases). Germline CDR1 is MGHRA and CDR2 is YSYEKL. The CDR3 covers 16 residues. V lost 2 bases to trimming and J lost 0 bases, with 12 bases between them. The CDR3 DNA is TGCGCCAGCAGCCAACAGGGTGCCTCTAGCACAGATACGCAGTATTTT. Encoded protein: CASSQQGASSTDTQYF.

CDR3 in amino acids: CASSHGQGDSPLHF. As DNA, the CDR3 is TGTGCCAGCAGCCACGGACAGGGAGACTCACCCCTCCACTTT. This sequence joins TRBV11-2 and TRBJ1-6; 8 bases agree with TRBD1. Germline V CDR1 and CDR2: SGHAT, FQNNGV. V shed 5 bases, J shed 10 bases, and the junction held 7 bases outside the gene matches. The CDR3 length is 14 residues. Together with reference TRBV11-2 and TRBJ1-6, the CDR3 gives the full variable domain: EAGVAQSPRYKIIEKRQSVAFWCNPISGHATLYWYQQILGQGPKLLIQFQNNGVVDDSQLPKDRFSAERLKGVDSTLKIQPAKLEDSAVYLCASSHGQGDSPLHFGNGTRLTVT.

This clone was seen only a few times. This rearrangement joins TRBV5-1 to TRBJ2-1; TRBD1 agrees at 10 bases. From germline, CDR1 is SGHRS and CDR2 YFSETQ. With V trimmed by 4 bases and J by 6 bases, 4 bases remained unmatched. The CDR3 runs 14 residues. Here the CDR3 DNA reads TGCGCCAGCAGCCAACGGACAGGGGGCAATGAGCAGTTCTTC. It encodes CASSQRTGGNEQFF.